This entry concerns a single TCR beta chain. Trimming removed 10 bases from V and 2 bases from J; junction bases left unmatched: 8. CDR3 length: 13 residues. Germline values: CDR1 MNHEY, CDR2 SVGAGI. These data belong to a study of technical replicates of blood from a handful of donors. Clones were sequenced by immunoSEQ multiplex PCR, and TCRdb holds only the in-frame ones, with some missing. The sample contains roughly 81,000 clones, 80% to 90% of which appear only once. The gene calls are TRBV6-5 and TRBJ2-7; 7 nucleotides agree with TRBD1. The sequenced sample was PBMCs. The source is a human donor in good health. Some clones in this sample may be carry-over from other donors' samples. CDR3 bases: TGTGCCACACAACAGGGGTCGCCCTACGAGCAGTACTTC. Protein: CATQQGSPYEQYF.